This TCR beta chain stems from a study of cytomegalovirus exposure and HLA in healthy donors listed by TCRdb under 2017. Some background on the complete study: According to an earlier analysis of a few hundred of the donors, about 179 million T cells yielded roughly 110 million unique TCR beta sequences and about 300 Gb of sequence data. The study profiled the T cell repertoires of hundreds of subjects by immunosequencing and related them to cytomegalovirus serostatus. Rather than using new phenotypic data, the later analysis identified candidate immune exposures from TCR beta sequences and from how often those sequences occurred across donors. All discovery cohort repertoires had been generated on a single sequencing platform. Donor age, sex, ethnicity and CMV serostatus were compiled together with the repertoire data. HLA typing covered class I and class II loci at four-digit resolution. Besides the first cohort of 500 to 700 subjects, a separate validation cohort made up of about 120 different subjects was used. An early release covering roughly 640 HLA-typed donors comprised about 310 gigabases of sequencing data and tens of millions of unique TCR sequences. Of the roughly 390 genotyped donors, 65% to 90% were placed in the genetic ancestry cluster associated with self-reported Caucasian donors. High-throughput TCR immunosequencing, statistical association of individual TCRs with disease status, and machine learning were combined to predict cytomegalovirus infection status. A later genetic analysis used genome-wide SNP genotypes for about 60% of the roughly 700 donors, treating that subset as a discovery cohort. In an earlier analysis of more than 550 of the donors, high-throughput TCR beta sequencing was used to judge whether each TCR beta V gene segment behaved as functional or pseudogenic. The study was designed to test whether signatures of past pathogen exposure could be identified by cataloging public T cell receptors. Across some 400 genotyped donors of the cohort, an average of about 240,000 unique TCR beta nucleotide sequences per donor were sequenced, and 15% to 20% of those sequences were non-productive. Several DR-DQ haplotypes were treated as single units for association and clustering because of strong linkage in the cohort. The number of typed donors differed by locus: roughly 620-630 for A, B, C, DRB1 and DQB1; some 500 for DQA1; around 580 for DPA1; and roughly 490 for DPB1. A later analysis re-analyzed previously published TCR beta repertoires from 550 to 700 donors and added high-resolution HLA genotyping to study TCR occurrence patterns.

The library relied on the immunoSEQ multiplex PCR assay. The multiplex PCR relied on a mix of 60 forward primers for TCR Vbeta segments and 13 reverse primers for TCR Jbeta segments. The CDR3 region of rearranged TCR beta genes was amplified from genomic DNA with a multiplex PCR assay. The amplified TCR beta libraries were sequenced on the Illumina HiSeq System as 87-base-pair reads. Processing in the source paper ran as follows. A later analysis tallied roughly 78 million unique TCR beta chains across the 666 repertoires, and roughly 11 million of those chains were shared by two or more donors. A nearest-neighbor algorithm error-corrected the raw reads and collapsed the reads into unique sequences, merging closely related sequences to remove PCR and sequencing errors. To assign V, D and J gene segments, CDR3 sequences were aligned to IMGT reference sequences. For a sequence to be retained, at least a six-nucleotide match to both a V gene segment and a J gene segment was required. Rearrangements were classified as productive when the CDR3 lacked stop codons and remained in frame with V and J, and all other rearrangements were classified as non-productive. CDR3 was defined according to IMGT convention as the region running from the second conserved V-encoded cysteine to the conserved J-encoded phenylalanine. In an earlier analysis of roughly 580 of the donors, sequences lacking an unambiguous match to a single V gene segment were excluded. An earlier analysis of approximately 590 of the donors called V segments functional above 56.7% productive rearrangements and segregating when the between-donor standard deviation exceeded 5%. A statistical classification framework was built to diagnose cytomegalovirus status from the catalog of TCR beta chain sequences. In a later analysis, V and J genes were assigned by comparing TCR nucleotide sequences against IMGT/GENE-DB human TR gene sequences. Using the TCRdist pipeline, a later analysis assigned CDR3 sequences along with most-parsimonious VDJ recombination scenarios. In a later analysis, each TCR beta chain was defined by its CDR3 amino acid sequence together with its V-gene family, and reads lacking a unique V-gene family were excluded. A later analysis removed roughly 590 highly shared, low-generation-probability nucleotide sequences to deal with suspected cross-contamination and a sequencing artifact. In a later analysis, a clonal expansion index for each public chain was calculated from normalized within-repertoire ranks of inferred template counts. Generation probabilities in a later analysis came from a VDJ recombination model fitted to out-of-frame rearrangements, and those results were checked against IGoR. Hypergeometric tests were used in a later analysis to score TCR-TCR, TCR-HLA and TCR-CMV co-occurrence, with a repertoire-size bias correction applied to the TCR pairs. A later analysis estimated false discovery rates by permuting HLA or CMV assignments 20 times. In a later analysis, co-occurring TCRs were grouped with DBSCAN, and TCRdist sequence similarity was added when clustering was performed within HLA-allele-positive subsets. Co-occurrence clustering excluded repertoires with fewer than 30,000 or more than 120,000 public chains, plus five with anomalous nucleotide sharing. The immuneACCESS repertoire file appears here via TCRdb, limited to in-frame rearrangements. These files lack a portion of the clones; in checked studies, under half of the deficit traces to unresolved V genes, and the cause of the others is not known. Clonal size and the V and J genes are those of that table, whereas D and trimming came from the DNA. This sample comprises around 180,000 clones, 70% to 80% of them detected only once. The ten top clones hold under 0.9% of the sample.

The paper as a whole reports these results and caveats: Most TCR sequences were observed very rarely across donors, whereas some public TCRs were present in many individuals. In both the original and validation cohorts, the classifier was reported to diagnose cytomegalovirus status with high specificity and sensitivity. Because HLA typing was missing for some donors at each locus, association tests included only the typed subset. A group of highly shared sequence variants was considered likely to be a technical artifact of the sequencing pipeline. Specific HLA alleles were associated with 15,000 to 20,000 TCR beta sequences at a false discovery rate of 0.05 in a later analysis. In a later analysis, HLA-associated TCR beta chains were found to be more clonally expanded and to have lower generation probabilities than equally common non-associated chains. Correlated functional status among segregating V segments might reflect linkage disequilibrium, but an unknown experimental factor could not be ruled out. This cohort had only TCR beta chains sequenced, and the lack of alpha or paired-chain data limited which features could be detected. Assigning TCR associations to individual alleles was difficult when HLA alleles, especially DR and DQ, strongly co-occurred. In a later analysis, the rate of TCR association differed among HLA loci, with DRB1 alleles having the most associated TCRs and HLA-C alleles having the fewest. A few of the identified cytomegalovirus-associated TCR beta chains were confirmed in vitro to be specific for cytomegalovirus antigens. The authors suggested that the approach could potentially be generalized to other disease states and immunological phenotypes. The study listed approximately 150 TCR beta chains as associated with cytomegalovirus. CMV serostatus was the only immune exposure information available for the cohort. A further reported finding was that TCR beta sequences accurately predicted the HLA-A and HLA-B alleles for most subjects in the first cohort. According to a later analysis, most CMV-associated TCR beta chains appeared to be HLA-restricted, and the HLA associations seemed to be driven largely by CMV exposure. The presence/absence analyses assumed that sequencing depth was roughly uniform across donors, and that assumption may not be true. A later genetic analysis reported fewer N-insertions in productive TCRs among donors in an Asian-associated ancestry cluster than the roughly 690-donor mean. V-gene and J-gene trimming of TCR beta chains was associated with a missense DCLRE1C variant in a later genetic analysis, and the association was replicated in an independent cohort. In an earlier analysis of around 600 of the donors, most TCR beta V segments were observed in productive rearrangements about 87% or about 30% of the time, broadly matching IMGT annotations. The earlier analysis of some 540 of the donors excluded roughly 16 rarely observed V segments, including chromosome 9 orphons, because counts were too low. A later analysis reported that several top co-occurrence clusters appeared linked to parvovirus B19, influenza, CMV and Epstein-Barr virus.

The cohort consisted of 670 or so healthy bone marrow donors. All cohort members were sampled while nominally healthy, although unrecorded immune exposures were likely present. The donor was CMV seronegative and belonged to the group of roughly 330 seronegative cohort members. Every donor gave a peripheral blood sample, and the peripheral blood mononuclear cells from that sample were used for TCR beta sequencing. The Qiagen DNeasy Blood Extraction Kit was used to extract genomic DNA from the blood cell samples. A word on this clone: Its antigen is unknown. The sample holds no much larger clone one base away, and base qualities are not on file.

The TCR was taken from a woman in her thirties or forties in good health and CMV-seronegative. Material: PBMCs.

The CDR3 amino acid sequence is: CASSPDRGPNSGNTIYF. The DNA sequence reads TGTGCCAGCAGCCCAGACAGGGGTCCCAACTCTGGAAACACCATATATTTT. The sequence is built from TRBV7-6 and TRBJ1-3, with TRBD1 identical over 8 junction bases. The CDR3 numbers 17 residues from cysteine through phenylalanine. Here the CDR3 DNA is all that survives: 51 bases in frame from base 1. CDR1 is given as SGHVS and CDR2 as FNYEAQ, both from the germline V gene. Germline trimming: 5 bases from V, 0 bases from J; junction bases outside gene matches: 9.